Included here is one T cell receptor beta chain sequence, with context. The data are from a study of blood T cell repertoires in COVID-19. Per the original data handling: Quantification of nucleated cells was approximated via reference gene primer amplification. Sequenced by immunoSEQ multiplex PCR; TCRdb stores in-frame clones only, minus some. The D gene and trimming were derived from the DNA, and the V and J assignments and clone size from that table. The table includes 240,000 or so clones, roughly 86% detected once. Germline values: CDR1 ENHRY, CDR2 SYGVKD. This CDR3 has 15 residues. Between the trimmed V and J ends, which lost 1 base and 1 base, there was a span of 10 bases. Study members were between about 18 and 100 years old and lived in approximately 25 US regions.

Sequenced material: PBMCs or T cells enriched from blood (not recorded which). This TCR derives from a woman aged 40 to 50 with acute COVID-19. The J gene is TRBJ1-1, the V gene TRBV10-3; D remains ambiguous. The DNA for the CDR3 is TGTGCCATCAGTGAGTTTGCTGAGGGGAACACTGAAGCTTTCTTT. This gives the protein CAISEFAEGNTEAFF.